The 18 T cell receptor beta chains below were found in one sample sequenced in a study of shared clonotypes between healthy human individuals. Sequenced by immunoSEQ multiplex PCR; TCRdb stores in-frame clones only, minus some. This table holds over 1.5 million clones, under 99% found once. Sequenced sample: naive CD4+ T cells sorted from blood. The subset here: CD45RA+ positively selected. The receptors stem from a man aged 25 to 40 in good health.

The V gene is TRBV6-1, the J gene TRBJ2-7; 9 bases are a match to TRBD2. CDR1 MNHNS and CDR2 SASEGT come from the germline V gene. The CDR3 loop spans 15 amino acids. V lost 3 bases, J lost 2 bases, and 5 bases stayed unmatched. CDR3 amino acids: CASSDSPSGAYEQYF. For the CDR3, the DNA is TGTGCCAGCAGTGACTCCCCTAGCGGGGCCTACGAGCAGTACTTC.

This clone showed up just once. J is TRBJ2-1 and V is TRBV5-6; no reliable D call. Germline values: CDR1 SGHDT, CDR2 YYEEEE. V shed 1 base and J shed 2 bases, with 13 bases lying between them. There are 16 residues in the CDR3. Written as DNA, the CDR3 is TGTGCCAGCAGCTTGAGTAGCCCCCGTACCTACAATGAGCAGTTCTTC. Its translation is CASSLSSPRTYNEQFF.

The chain employs TRBV12-2 and TRBJ2-7; the D call of TRBD1 is as the table states it, not checked on the DNA. TRBV12-2 is a recognized pseudogene. This CDR3 has 18 residues. The CDR3 loop reads CASRLALINRRGTYEQYF. CDR3 in DNA: TGTGCAAGTCGCTTAGCTCTGATAAACAGGCGAGGAACCTACGAGCAGTACTTC.

CDR3 protein: CASRINIPYEQYF. The CDR3 DNA is TGTGCCAGCAGGATTAATATCCCCTACGAGCAGTACTTC. The chain carries TRBV28 and TRBJ2-7; D is unclear. The germline CDR1 and CDR2 sequences are MDHEN and SYDVKM. CDR3 size: 13 residues. V gave up 6 bases and J gave up 2 bases, with 11 bases separating them.

The chain has TRBV6-1 and TRBJ2-7; D not resolved. V lost 4 bases and J lost 3, with 7 bases in between. This CDR3 region has 12 residues. The germline V gene encodes CDR1 MNHNS and CDR2 SASEGT. CDR3 region: CASSANRYEQYF. DNA for the CDR3: TGTGCCAGCAGTGCAAATCGCTACGAGCAGTACTTC.

The chain carries TRBV6-1 and TRBJ2-5; D assignment may be TRBD1 or TRBD2 (5 bases each). V lost 4 bases to trimming and J lost 4 bases, with 13 bases between them. The CDR3 runs to 14 residues. Per the germline V gene, CDR1 is MNHNS and CDR2 is SASEGT. The CDR3 region is CASSGEGRGETQYF. The CDR3 nucleotides are TGTGCCAGCAGTGGCGAGGGGCGAGGAGAGACCCAGTACTTC.

The genes are TRBV7-2 and TRBJ2-1, with D maybe TRBD2 (6 bases). This CDR3 has 17 amino acids. V lost 0 bases and J lost 2, with 14 bases in between. Germline-derived CDR1 and CDR2 are SGHTA and FQGNSA. The CDR3 region has the DNA TGTGCCAGCAGCTTAGCCCGGGGACTGTCAGCCTACAATGAGCAGTTCTTC. Its translation: CASSLARGLSAYNEQFF.

The rearrangement links TRBV9 to TRBJ2-3; D is unresolved. The CDR3 sequence is 14 residues long. The germline V gene has CDR1 SGDLS and CDR2 YYNGEE. The V gene lost 0 bases and the J gene lost 2 bases, with 7 bases spanning the gap. CDR3 bases: TGTGCCAGCAGCGTAGACTGGAACACAGATACGCAGTATTTT. Its protein is CASSVDWNTDTQYF.

The rearrangement uses TRBV19 and TRBJ1-1; no clear D. Germline lookup yields CDR1 LNHDA and CDR2 SQIVND (reference sequence). The length of the CDR3 is 13 residues. The V and J ends lost 7 bases and 4 bases respectively, with 13 bases between them. The CDR3 DNA follows: TGTGCCAGTAACTCCTACCCTGGCACTGAAGCTTTCTTT. Amino acid sequence: CASNSYPGTEAFF.

The chain has TRBV9 and TRBJ2-7; possible D gene TRBD1, 6 bases. Looked up from germline, CDR1 is SGDLS and CDR2 is YYNGEE. This CDR3 has 14 residues. With 4 bases removed from V and 1 base from J, the gap between germline ends came to 12 bases. The CDR3 region has the DNA TGTGCCAGCAGCCCAAAGACAGGTTCCTACGAGCAGTACTTC. It specifies CASSPKTGSYEQYF.

The chain combines TRBV9 with TRBJ2-7; the D is unclear. CDR1 SGDLS and CDR2 YYNGEE come from the germline V gene. V was cut by 4 bases and J by 2 bases, with 10 bases left in between. The length of the CDR3 is 13 residues. CDR3: CASSPDSTYEQYF. In DNA, the CDR3 is TGTGCCAGCAGCCCCGACTCTACCTACGAGCAGTACTTC.

V usage is TRBV28 and J usage is TRBJ1-4; tentative D call: TRBD1 (5 bases). Trimming took 5 bases from V and 4 from J, leaving 14 bases between them. Looked up from germline, CDR1 is MDHEN and CDR2 is SYDVKM. The CDR3 is 15 amino acids. The CDR3 protein is CASSLSRGGNEKLFF. The CDR3 DNA is TGTGCCAGCAGTCTCTCTCGGGGCGGTAATGAAAAACTGTTTTTT.

In this sample, this clone turned up once. The chain employs TRBV7-2 and TRBJ2-3; 10 bases align to TRBD2. In germline, CDR1 is SGHTA, CDR2 FQGNSA. V lost 2 bases to trimming and J lost 4 bases; unmatched junction nucleotides: 12. This CDR3 contains 18 residues. The CDR3 reads CASSLRWLAGADADTQYF. The DNA of the CDR3 is TGTGCCAGCAGCTTAAGGTGGCTAGCGGGAGCGGACGCAGATACGCAGTATTTT.

The V call is TRBV30, the J call TRBJ1-5; D uncertain. Germline V gene sequence: CDR1 GTSNPN, CDR2 SVGIG (reference sequence). Trimming pared 2 bases from V and 2 bases from J, leaving 7 bases between. There are 13 residues in the CDR3. The CDR3 protein is CAWSTRGNQPQHF. The CDR3 coding sequence is TGTGCCTGGAGTACGCGGGGCAATCAGCCCCAGCATTTT.

This sequence joins TRBV2 and TRBJ2-1; 11 bases align to TRBD1. Germline values: CDR1 SNHLY, CDR2 FYNNEI. This CDR3 has 14 residues. The V gene end was trimmed by 8 bases and the J gene end by 6 bases; junction bases not matched to a gene: 6. CDR3 protein: CASLRDRGSNEQFF. CDR3 DNA: TGTGCCAGCCTCCGGGACAGGGGGAGCAATGAGCAGTTCTTC.

The genes are TRBV5-5 and TRBJ2-7; 7 positions match TRBD2. Germline V gene data show CDR1 as SGHKS and CDR2 as YYEKEE (reference sequence). V lost 7 bases to trimming and J lost 2 bases; unmatched junction nucleotides: 24. The CDR3 covers 19 residues. The CDR3 DNA is TGTGCCAGCCGCTCCCACCCGTACGGTAGTACTAGCGAGACCTACGAGCAGTACTTC. Its translation: CASRSHPYGSTSETYEQYF. The complete variable domain, with remaining parts taken from reference TRBV5-5 and TRBJ2-7, reads DAGVTQSPTHLIKTRGQQVTLRCSPISGHKSVSWYQQVLGQGPQFIFQYYEKEERGRGNFPDRFSARQFPNYSSELNVNALLLGDSALYLCASRSHPYGSTSETYEQYFGPGTRLTVT.

The gene calls are TRBV5-6 and TRBJ1-2, with D maybe TRBD1 (6 bases). Trimming took off 1 base at V and 8 bases at J, with 15 bases between the two ends. The CDR3 has 14 amino acids. The germline CDR1 and CDR2 sequences are SGHDT and YYEEEE. In nucleotides, the CDR3 is TGTGCCAGCAGCTTGAGACCGGCGGGGGGCGGCTACACCTTC. Protein product: CASSLRPAGGGYTF.

The J gene is TRBJ2-3, the V gene TRBV27; 9 bases agree with TRBD2. The germline V gene has CDR1 MNHEY and CDR2 SMNVEV (reference sequence). Trimming removed 3 bases from V and 3 bases from J; junction bases left unmatched: 13. The CDR3 contains 18 residues. The CDR3 region is CASSFWFSAGGRTDTQYF. In DNA, the CDR3 is TGTGCCAGCAGTTTTTGGTTTTCGGCGGGAGGGCGTACAGATACGCAGTATTTT.